This T cell receptor (beta chain) was identified during a study of vaccination and CD4 T cells after COVID-19. Sequencing of cultured CD4+ T cell DNA used the Oncomine TCR Beta short-read assay. MiXCR, run by TCRdb on the PCR reads, gives a single entry per CDR3 protein. The table lists more than 10,000 distinct CDR3 sequences, around 45% of them singletons. The CDR3 is 13 amino acids. With 4 bases removed from V and 0 bases from J, the gap between germline ends came to 9 bases. Germline V gene sequence: CDR1 SQVTM, CDR2 ANQGSEA. Only a few counts were recorded for this clonotype. Its antigen is as yet unknown. Treatment reported: roughly 10-day PBMC culture with coronavirus spike peptide pools or control peptides (ViraFEST assay).

The sequenced sample was CD4+ T cells from blood, cultured in vitro, obtained after SARS-CoV-2 vaccination. V gene TRBV29-1 combines with J gene TRBJ1-1; perhaps TRBD1 as D (5 bases). The source is a human donor who had recovered from COVID-19. CDR3 in amino acids: CSVGQLLNTEAFF. In DNA form, the CDR3 reads TGCAGCGTTGGACAGCTCTTGAACACTGAAGCTTTCTTT. The variable domain in full, completed from reference TRBV29-1 and TRBJ1-1, reads SAVISQKPSRDICQRGTSLTIQCQVDSQVTMMFWYRQQPGQSLTLIATANQGSEATYESGFVIDKFPISRPNLTFSTLTVSNMSPEDSSIYLCSVGQLLNTEAFFGQGTRLTVV.